The 7 T cell receptor beta chains in this list originate from one sample, sequenced in a study of blood T cell repertoires in COVID-19. Sequencing was performed with immunoSEQ multiplex PCR; in TCRdb, only in-frame clones are kept and a portion is missing. The repertoire holds fewer than 350,000 clones, with roughly 90% as singletons. Sequenced: peripheral blood. The origin of the receptors is a woman aged 25 to 45 with COVID-19, enrolled during active disease.

The chain couples TRBV4-1 to TRBJ2-3; D gene unclear. V lost 4 bases to trimming and J lost 0 bases, with 8 bases between them. The CDR3 length is 14 residues. In germline, CDR1 is MGHRA, CDR2 YSYEKL. CDR3 DNA: TGCGCCAGCAGCCCAGACCCTAGCACAGATACGCAGTATTTT. This gives the protein CASSPDPSTDTQYF.

The count of this clone is one. The gene calls are TRBV30 and TRBJ1-5; 7 nucleotides agree with TRBD1. There are 13 residues in the CDR3. The germline CDR1 and CDR2 sequences are GTSNPN and SVGIG (reference sequence). J was trimmed by 6 bases and V by 1 base; bases with no gene match: 3. The CDR3 DNA is TGTGCCTGGAGTGCGACAGGGTTTCAGCCCCAGCATTTT. This translates into CAWSATGFQPQHF.

The chain links TRBV11-2 to TRBJ1-2; 8 bases are a match to TRBD1. J lost 5 bases, V lost 1 base, and 3 bases had no gene match. The CDR3 runs 14 residues. The germline CDR1 and CDR2 sequences are SGHAT and FQNNGV. The CDR3, as DNA: TGTGCCAGCAGCTTAGGACGGACAGGGTATGGCTACACCTTC. Translation gives CASSLGRTGYGYTF.

This chain joins TRBV28 and TRBJ1-4; possible D gene TRBD1, 5 bases. Germline CDR1 reads MDHEN; CDR2 reads SYDVKM. V was shortened by 5 bases and J by 8 bases, with 24 bases between the two germline ends. CDR3 length: 17 amino acids. The CDR3 is CASSPRPGLNYGEKLFF. In DNA form, the CDR3 reads TGTGCCAGCAGTCCCCGACCGGGACTAAATTACGGGGAAAAACTGTTTTTT. Looking up the rest from reference TRBV28 and TRBJ1-4 gives the full variable domain: DVKVTQSSRYLVKRTGEKVFLECVQDMDHENMFWYRQDPGLGLRLIYFSYDVKMKEKGDIPEGYSVSREKKERFSLILESASTNQTSMYLCASSPRPGLNYGEKLFFGSGTQLSVL.

This sequence joins TRBV30 and TRBJ1-1; D possibly corresponds to TRBD1 (5 bases). Germline-derived CDR1 and CDR2 are GTSNPN and SVGIG (reference sequence). With 2 bases removed from V and 0 bases from J, the gap between germline ends came to 19 bases. This CDR3 has 17 amino acids. CDR3 DNA: TGTGCCTGGAGTCTGGGACCCTGGAGGGAAGTGAACACTGAAGCTTTCTTT. Translated: CAWSLGPWREVNTEAFF.

This clone was seen once. The rearrangement links TRBV19 to TRBJ1-4; the D is unclear. The germline V gene has CDR1 LNHDA and CDR2 SQIVND (reference sequence). V was cut by 7 bases and J by 8 bases, with 11 bases left in between. The CDR3 is 12 amino acids. Here the CDR3 reads CASNRVGEKLFF. DNA for the CDR3: TGTGCCAGTAACCGGGTTGGGGAAAAACTGTTTTTT.

Notes on this clone: Different DNA sequences within this sample yield the same CDR3. The V gene is TRBV5-4, the J gene TRBJ1-2; D is ambiguous. Germline CDR1 reads SGHNT; CDR2 reads YYREEE (reference sequence). The CDR3 length is 13 residues. V lost 2 bases to trimming and J lost 2 bases, with 7 bases between them. Here the CDR3 reads CASSFGENYGYTF. The CDR3 DNA reads TGTGCCAGCAGCTTCGGGGAAAACTATGGCTACACCTTC.